A single sample gave rise to the 8 T cell receptor beta chains below, sequenced in a study of cytomegalovirus exposure and HLA in healthy donors listed by TCRdb under 2017. Libraries came from the immunoSEQ multiplex PCR assay. A mixture of 60 forward primers for TCR Vbeta segments and 13 reverse primers for TCR Jbeta segments was used in the multiplex PCR. TCRdb carries this immuneACCESS record with in-frame sequences only. Its versions omit some clonotypes, under half of them owing to an unresolved V gene in the studies checked, with the rest unexplained. The sample table lists about 170,000 clones, 82% of them with a count of one. The ten largest clones capture about 1.5% of the sample. Specimen: PBMCs. The receptor set was obtained from a male donor in good health and CMV-seronegative.

The J gene is TRBJ2-3, the V gene TRBV19; D remains ambiguous. Germline CDR1 is LNHDA and CDR2 is SQIVND (reference sequence). The CDR3 consists of 15 residues. The V and J ends lost 0 bases and 0 bases respectively, with 7 bases between them. The CDR3 is CASSIDLWSTDTQYF. DNA of the CDR3: TGTGCCAGTAGTATAGATCTATGGAGCACAGATACGCAGTATTTT. The full variable domain, with the rest looked up from reference TRBV19 and TRBJ2-3, is DGGITQSPKYLFRKEGQNVTLSCEQNLNHDAMYWYRQDPGQGLRLIYYSQIVNDFQKGDIAEGYSVSREKKESFPLTVTSAQKNPTAFYLCASSIDLWSTDTQYFGPGTRLTVL.

The rearrangement links TRBV5-4 to TRBJ2-1; 10 positions agree with TRBD2. CDR1 is SGHNT and CDR2 is YYREEE in the germline V gene (reference sequence). The junction had 2 bases not matched to a gene; V was cut back by 5 bases and J by 6 bases. CDR3 length equals 13 residues. DNA of the CDR3: TGTGCCAGCAGGGCTAGCGGGGGCAATGAGCAGTTCTTC. Its protein is CASRASGGNEQFF.

The chain is built from TRBV11-1 and TRBJ2-4, with D tentatively TRBD2 (5 bases). V lost 1 base and J lost 8, with 12 bases in between. CDR1 and CDR2 (germline): SGHAT, FQDESV (reference sequence). The CDR3 runs 14 residues. For the CDR3, the DNA is TGTGCCAGCAGCTTAGAGTTGAAGGGAGACATTCAGTACTTC. It specifies CASSLELKGDIQYF.

This rearrangement joins TRBV18 to TRBJ2-5, with a tentative D call TRBD1 (6 bases). This CDR3 region has 15 residues. The V gene lost 4 bases and the J gene lost 1 base, with 13 bases spanning the gap. Germline loops: CDR1 KGHSH, CDR2 LQKENI. The chain's CDR3 is CASSLPGVFQETQYF. CDR3 bases: TGTGCCAGCTCACTTCCAGGGGTCTTCCAAGAGACCCAGTACTTC.

This chain links TRBV7-9 with TRBJ1-2; the match to TRBD1 covers 10 bases. This CDR3 contains 12 residues. V was clipped by 5 bases and J by 14 bases; unmatched bases: 8. Germline CDR1 is SEHNR and CDR2 is FQNEAQ (reference sequence). DNA for the CDR3: TGTGCCAGCAGCGACCGGGACAGGGGTCTAACCTTC. Its protein is CASSDRDRGLTF.

This clone was seen more than once but under ten times. The gene calls are TRBV18 and TRBJ1-3; no firm D call. This CDR3 region has 15 residues. The germline V and J ends were trimmed by 3 bases and 6 bases, with 15 bases remaining between them. Germline V gene data show CDR1 as KGHSH and CDR2 as LQKENI. CDR3 region: CASSPVHPLANTIYF. The DNA of the CDR3 is TGTGCCAGCTCACCGGTCCACCCTCTGGCAAACACCATATATTTT.

The chain joins TRBV27 to TRBJ1-1, with TRBD1 matching 9 bases. In germline, CDR1 is MNHEY, CDR2 SMNVEV (reference sequence). This CDR3 has 13 amino acids. V shed 3 bases, J shed 9 bases, and the junction held 5 bases outside the gene matches. The CDR3 nucleotides read TGTGCCAGCAGTTTCACCGGGACAGGGAAAGCTTTCTTT. It translates to CASSFTGTGKAFF.

V gene TRBV19 combines with J gene TRBJ1-1; D gene unclear. Per the germline V gene, CDR1 is LNHDA and CDR2 is SQIVND (reference sequence). Trimming took off 5 bases at V and 11 bases at J, with 12 bases between the two ends. The CDR3 contains 11 residues. The CDR3 DNA reads TGTGCCAGTAGTCAAGCAAATCGGGCTTTCTTT. This encodes CASSQANRAFF. The entire variable domain, with the rest obtained from reference TRBV19 and TRBJ1-1, is as follows: DGGITQSPKYLFRKEGQNVTLSCEQNLNHDAMYWYRQDPGQGLRLIYYSQIVNDFQKGDIAEGYSVSREKKESFPLTVTSAQKNPTAFYLCASSQANRAFFGQGTRLTVV.